Below are 10 T cell receptor beta chains sequenced from a single sample in a study of OX40 agonist ivuxolimab in advanced cancers. The assay was immunoSEQ multiplex PCR, and TCRdb's table has in-frame clones only and misses some. The sample lists about 84,000 clones, approximately 84% occurring once. The specimen was CD4+ or CD8+ T cells sorted from blood, collected in a trial of the OX40 agonist ivuxolimab. These receptors were taken from an adult with an advanced solid tumor such as melanoma, head and neck, liver or kidney cancer.

This clone came up a few times. J is TRBJ1-5 and V is TRBV7-2; unclear D gene. The CDR3 has 14 residues. Trimming left V 5 bases short and J 0 bases short, with 8 bases between. In germline, CDR1 is SGHTA, CDR2 FQGNSA. The CDR3 DNA reads as TGTGCCAGCAGCCGCGACCGTAGCAATCAGCCCCAGCATTTT. Amino acid sequence: CASSRDRSNQPQHF.

V usage is TRBV19 and J usage is TRBJ2-3, with 8 positions matching TRBD1. The CDR3 consists of 14 residues. Germline V gene data show CDR1 as LNHDA and CDR2 as SQIVND (reference sequence). Germline trimming cut 4 bases from V and 3 bases from J; bases unmatched to any gene: 3. The CDR3 spells CASSNTGGTDTQYF. In DNA, the CDR3 is TGTGCCAGTAGTAATACAGGGGGTACAGATACGCAGTATTTT.

V gene TRBV18 combines with J gene TRBJ1-2; D possibly corresponds to TRBD1 (6 bases). The CDR3 runs to 16 residues. Germline V gene data show CDR1 as KGHSH and CDR2 as LQKENI. Trimming shortened V by 4 bases and J by 4 bases, and 19 bases separated the two germline ends. CDR3 nucleotides: TGTGCCAGCTCACTGAGTCTCCCCCAGGGGATCTATGGCTACACCTTC. Its translation is CASSLSLPQGIYGYTF.

The table lists this clone with a few counts. V gene TRBV4-1 combines with J gene TRBJ1-1; D is ambiguous. Trimming removed 5 bases from V and 1 base from J, with 8 bases in between. The germline V gene encodes CDR1 MGHRA and CDR2 YSYEKL. This CDR3 spans 13 amino acids. The CDR3 sequence is CASSSSPNTEAFF. CDR3 sequence (DNA): TGCGCCAGCAGCTCGTCACCGAACACTGAAGCTTTCTTT.

In its sample, this clone was seen once. At one of its ends the junction is not consistent with the germline gene, which may arise from a read error. The chain carries TRBV28 and TRBJ1-5; D perhaps matches TRBD1 (5 bases). This CDR3 contains 17 residues. CDR1 MDHEN and CDR2 SYDVKM come from the germline V gene. The CDR3 spells CASSLDPPGIGQSAPAF. The DNA for the CDR3 is TGTGCCAGCAGTTTAGATCCCCCAGGGATAGGGCAATCAGCCCCAGCATTT.

The gene calls are TRBV7-3 and TRBJ1-3; 10 bases are shared with TRBD1. With V trimmed by 1 base and J by 2 bases, 2 bases remained unmatched. Germline CDR1 SGHTA, CDR2 FQGTGA. The CDR3 is made up of 16 amino acids. The CDR3 DNA reads as TGTGCCAGCAGCTTAATGGGACAGGGGACTGGAAACACCATATATTTT. Residues: CASSLMGQGTGNTIYF. The variable domain in full, with the rest retrieved from reference TRBV7-3 and TRBJ1-3, is GAGVSQTPSNKVTEKGKYVELRCDPISGHTALYWYRQSLGQGPEFLIYFQGTGAADDSGLPNDRFFAVRPEGSVSTLKIQRTERGDSAVYLCASSLMGQGTGNTIYFGEGSWLTVV.

The chain joins TRBV4-3 to TRBJ1-6, with TRBD1 matching 7 bases. The germline CDR1 and CDR2 sequences are LGHNA and YSLEER. The V gene end was trimmed by 6 bases and the J gene end by 8 bases; junction bases not matched to a gene: 1. The CDR3 runs to 12 residues. CDR3 residues: CASRDRDSPLHF. As DNA, the CDR3 is TGCGCCAGCAGAGACAGGGATTCACCCCTCCACTTT.

This clone was recorded only once. V usage is TRBV7-3 and J usage is TRBJ1-2; D is unclear. CDR1 and CDR2 (germline): SGHTA, FQGTGA. V was cut by 2 bases and J by 4 bases, with 14 bases left in between. The CDR3 sequence is 15 residues long. The CDR3 DNA is TGTGCCAGCAGCTTAGCGTCGGAGGTCCTCTATGGCTACACCTTC. Translating it yields CASSLASEVLYGYTF.

This rearrangement joins TRBV6-1 to TRBJ1-2; D is uncertain. Germline CDR1 and CDR2: MNHNS and SASEGT. V shed 6 bases and J shed 6 bases, with 8 bases lying between them. The CDR3 is 11 residues long. The CDR3 loop is CASSRGNGYTF. The CDR3 DNA reads TGTGCCAGCAGCCGAGGCAATGGCTACACCTTC.

This chain links TRBV5-1 with TRBJ1-6; 8 bases agree with TRBD1. The CDR3 has 13 amino acids. Germline lookup yields CDR1 SGHRS and CDR2 YFSETQ. The trim removed 4 bases at V and 14 bases at J, leaving 8 bases unmatched. CDR3 bases: TGCGCCAGCAGCCCCCGGGACAGGTCGTCCCTCCACTTT. It codes for CASSPRDRSSLHF.